These 30 T cell receptor beta chains were sequenced from one sample in a study of shared clonotypes between healthy human individuals (dated by TCRdb to about 2020). The receptor library was made with the immunoSEQ multiplex PCR assay. In its TCRdb copy, this immuneACCESS table keeps in-frame sequences only and misses some clones. Where compared with another copy, unresolved V genes explain less than half of these, and the others have no known cause. The sample table records around 600,000 clones; 95% of these occur just once. The ten largest clones capture 0.11% of the sample. CD8 naive samples were CD45RO-negative cells positively selected for CCR7, giving a CD45RA+CCR7+ population that excluded TemRA cells. Specimen: naive CD8+ T cells sorted from blood. The cell subset or site label, as the study defines it: CD45RA+CCR7+. Source of these receptors: a woman between 25 and 40 years old in good health.

This chain uses TRBV5-1 with TRBJ1-1; D might be TRBD1 (5 bases). Trimming took off 0 bases at V and 8 bases at J, with 20 bases between the two ends. Germline values: CDR1 SGHRS, CDR2 YFSETQ. This CDR3 spans 16 amino acids. CDR3 sequence reads: CASSLAGGAKLMEAFF. The CDR3 DNA reads as TGCGCCAGCAGCTTGGCGGGCGGGGCTAAGTTAATGGAAGCTTTCTTT.

The chain employs TRBV12-5 and TRBJ1-2; D remains ambiguous. This CDR3 has 13 amino acids. V lost 5 bases and J 1 base, leaving 8 bases between the germline ends. In germline, CDR1 is LGHNT, CDR2 FRNRAP. This CDR3 is CASGPQNNYGYTF. CDR3 nucleotide sequence: TGTGCTAGTGGTCCACAGAATAACTATGGCTACACCTTC.

This chain uses TRBV5-4 with TRBJ2-7; D may be TRBD1 or TRBD2 (5 bases each). The germline V and J ends were trimmed by 7 bases and 3 bases, with 14 bases remaining between them. This CDR3 is 13 amino acids long. Germline CDR1 reads SGHNT; CDR2 reads YYREEE (reference sequence). The CDR3 DNA is TGTGCCAGCTCCGAGGGGCTGGGCTACGAGCAGTACTTC. The encoded protein is CASSEGLGYEQYF.

With respect to this clone: The same CDR3 can be traced to other DNA sequences in this sample. CDR3 protein: CASSPTGSYEQYF. In nucleotides, the CDR3 is TGTGCCAGCAGTCCAACAGGGTCCTACGAGCAGTACTTC. The rearrangement joins TRBV28 to TRBJ2-7, with D perhaps matching TRBD1 (6 bases). This CDR3 region has 13 residues. Trimming took 5 bases from V and 1 from J, leaving 9 bases between them. From germline, CDR1 is MDHEN and CDR2 SYDVKM.

This chain's CDR3 is CASSLTIGTGVTGEQYF. The CDR3 region has the DNA TGTGCCAGCAGCTTAACAATTGGGACAGGGGTAACGGGTGAGCAGTACTTC. The chain carries TRBV7-6 and TRBJ2-7, with TRBD1 matching over 10 bases. The CDR3 sequence is 17 residues long. The V and J ends lost 2 bases and 7 bases, in that order; junction bases with no gene match: 14. Germline CDR1 is SGHVS and CDR2 is FNYEAQ.

J is TRBJ1-3 and V is TRBV15, with a possible D match to TRBD1 (5 bases). Germline V gene data show CDR1 as LNHNV and CDR2 as YYDKDF (reference sequence). The CDR3 is 13 residues long. Trimming took off 1 base at V and 5 bases at J, with 6 bases between the two ends. The CDR3 region has the DNA TGTGCCACCAGCAGAGCGGACAGAAACACCATATATTTT. Encoded protein: CATSRADRNTIYF.

A note on this clone: A read error may explain this, as a much larger clone is one base away. The same CDR3 also results from other DNA sequences found in this sample. J is TRBJ1-1 and V is TRBV11-1; D not resolved. The CDR3 consists of 13 residues. The V and J ends lost 1 base and 1 base respectively, with 4 bases between them. Germline V gives CDR1 SGHAT, CDR2 FQDESV (reference sequence). As DNA, the CDR3 is TGTGCCAGCAGCTTAGGAGGGAACACTGAAGCTTTCTTT. Protein sequence: CASSLGGNTEAFF.

This chain connects TRBV15 to TRBJ1-5; no definite D call. CDR3 length equals 14 residues. Looked up from germline, CDR1 is LNHNV and CDR2 is YYDKDF (reference sequence). The germline V and J ends were trimmed by 6 bases and 5 bases, with 14 bases remaining between them. CDR3 sequence (DNA): TGTGCCACCAGAAGTCCGGGGAGTGATCAGCCCCAGCATTTT. Translated: CATRSPGSDQPQHF.

The J gene is TRBJ2-7, the V gene TRBV11-1; 7 bases match TRBD1. The length of the CDR3 is 14 residues. Germline V CDR1 and CDR2: SGHAT, FQDESV (reference sequence). V trimming: 5 bases; J trimming: 7 bases; junction bases outside the gene matches: 11. The CDR3 loop reads CASSLQGEVEEQYF. The CDR3 DNA reads TGTGCCAGCAGCCTCCAGGGGGAAGTAGAGGAGCAGTACTTC.

Written as DNA, the CDR3 is TGCGCCAGCAGCCATAGGACCGGGTCCCAGGGCTACGAGCAGTACTTC. Protein: CASSHRTGSQGYEQYF. The chain joins TRBV4-1 to TRBJ2-7; tentatively, D is TRBD1 (5 bases). V was trimmed by 3 bases and J by 3 bases, leaving 18 bases between them. Per the germline V gene, CDR1 is MGHRA and CDR2 is YSYEKL. The CDR3 contains 16 residues.

This chain connects TRBV5-5 to TRBJ2-4; D is uncertain. The germline V gene encodes CDR1 SGHKS and CDR2 YYEKEE (reference sequence). This CDR3 has 13 residues. The V end was cut by 4 bases, the J end by 6 bases, with 11 bases between. As DNA, the CDR3 is TGTGCCAGCAGCGGATCGGATCCAAACATTCAGTACTTC. It encodes CASSGSDPNIQYF.

This clone was counted once. The chain links TRBV6-1 to TRBJ2-1; no firm D call. Germline values: CDR1 MNHNS, CDR2 SASEGT. V was trimmed by 4 bases and J by 2 bases, leaving 12 bases between them. The CDR3 runs 15 residues. The CDR3 DNA follows: TGTGCCAGCAGTGTGTTTGCGGCACCCTACAATGAGCAGTTCTTC. The encoded protein is CASSVFAAPYNEQFF.

V is TRBV7-9 and J is TRBJ2-5; the D gene could be TRBD1 or TRBD2 (5 bases each). There are 14 residues in the CDR3. Per the germline V gene, CDR1 is SEHNR and CDR2 is FQNEAQ (reference sequence). V was pared by 8 bases and J by 2 bases, with 15 bases between. The chain's CDR3 is CASSPGASQETQYF. DNA of the CDR3: TGTGCCAGCTCCCCCGGGGCGTCGCAAGAGACCCAGTACTTC.

This sequence joins TRBV27 and TRBJ2-2, with D perhaps matching TRBD1 or TRBD2 (5 bases each). Trimming removed 8 bases from V and 8 bases from J, with 24 bases in between. This CDR3 is built from 16 residues. Germline CDR1 and CDR2: MNHEY and SMNVEV (reference sequence). In nucleotides, the CDR3 is TGTGCCAGCGCAAGAGGTGGGTTGGGGGTTGGAGGGGAGCTGTTTTTT. Protein: CASARGGLGVGGELFF.

The CDR3 sequence: CASSQVRARGLGSGANVLTF. The CDR3 bases are TGCGCCAGCAGCCAAGTAAGGGCCAGGGGTTTGGGCTCTGGGGCCAACGTCCTGACTTTC. The chain uses TRBV4-1 and TRBJ2-6, with TRBD1 as a possible D gene (6 bases). Deletions cut 1 base from V and 0 bases from J, with 19 bases between. Per germline, CDR1 MGHRA and CDR2 YSYEKL. The CDR3 contains 20 residues.

J is TRBJ2-2 and V is TRBV11-2; 9 positions agree with TRBD1. The V gene's germline CDR1 is SGHAT and CDR2 FQNNGV. This CDR3 spans 17 amino acids. V shed 1 base, J shed 7 bases, and the junction held 10 bases outside the gene matches. The DNA for the CDR3 is TGTGCCAGCAGCTTAGGGCGGGACAGGGCCCTCGTCGGGGAGCTGTTTTTT. Translating it yields CASSLGRDRALVGELFF.

The chain recombines TRBV19 with TRBJ2-7; possibly TRBD1 or TRBD2 for D (5 bases each). Per germline, CDR1 LNHDA and CDR2 SQIVND (reference sequence). V was pared by 4 bases and J by 3 bases, with 10 bases between. The CDR3 consists of 13 residues. Here the CDR3 DNA reads TGTGCCAGTAGTAATGGGGACGGCTACGAGCAGTACTTC. Protein product: CASSNGDGYEQYF.

This rearrangement joins TRBV25-1 to TRBJ2-1; D ambiguous. Germline values: CDR1 MGHDK, CDR2 SYGVNS. V lost 1 base to trimming and J lost 5 bases, with 21 bases between them. The CDR3 loop spans 18 amino acids. CDR3: CASSESSYAVADNNEQFF. In DNA form, the CDR3 reads TGTGCCAGCAGTGAATCATCTTACGCGGTAGCAGACAACAATGAGCAGTTCTTC.

The chain links TRBV28 to TRBJ1-2, with 9 bases matching TRBD1. The CDR3 is 15 residues long. CDR1 is MDHEN and CDR2 is SYDVKM in the germline V gene. Germline trimming cut 4 bases from V and 4 bases from J; bases unmatched to any gene: 7. Here the CDR3 DNA reads TGTGCCAGCAGTTGGACAGGGGACCGGGGCTATGGCTACACCTTC. Translated: CASSWTGDRGYGYTF.

CDR3 in amino acids: CAWRSVRYEQYF. The CDR3 DNA is TGTGCCTGGCGATCAGTTCGTTACGAGCAGTACTTC. The chain combines TRBV30 with TRBJ2-7; D unclear. The CDR3 sequence is 12 residues long. Germline loops: CDR1 GTSNPN, CDR2 SVGIG (reference sequence). Trimming left V 5 bases short and J 4 bases short, with 12 bases between.

The chain couples TRBV29-1 to TRBJ2-7; D perhaps matches TRBD2 (5 bases). Germline V CDR1 and CDR2: SQVTM, ANQGSEA. The CDR3 contains 15 residues. The V and J ends lost 3 bases and 2 bases respectively, with 17 bases between them. The CDR3 DNA follows: TGCAGCGTTGATCATCCGGCTGGAGGAGCCTACGAGCAGTACTTC. Its protein product is CSVDHPAGGAYEQYF.

CDR3 in amino acids: CASSYSGIAASTDTQYF. The CDR3, as DNA: TGTGCCAGCAGTTATTCGGGGATAGCGGCTAGCACAGATACGCAGTATTTT. The chain uses TRBV6-9 and TRBJ2-3; D perhaps matches TRBD2 (6 bases). The CDR3 loop spans 17 amino acids. Per the germline V gene, CDR1 is MNHGY and CDR2 is SVAAGI. The ends were cut back, 0 bases at V and 0 bases at J, with 13 bases in the middle.

This sequence joins TRBV4-2 and TRBJ2-7; TRBD1 might be the D (6 bases). Trimming stripped 0 bases from V and 7 bases from J, with 25 bases between. CDR1 is LGHNA, CDR2 YNFKEQ, per germline. CDR3 length equals 18 residues. The CDR3: CASSQDIGTHTGRGEQYF. CDR3 DNA: TGTGCCAGCAGCCAAGATATCGGAACACATACAGGGAGAGGTGAGCAGTACTTC.

V and J are TRBV6-6 and TRBJ2-7; 7 bases align to TRBD2. There are 16 residues in the CDR3. Germline V gives CDR1 MNHNY, CDR2 SVGAGI (reference sequence). V was clipped by 5 bases and J by 3 bases; unmatched bases: 13. CDR3 residues: CASSPTSARRIYEQYF. DNA of the CDR3: TGTGCCAGCAGTCCCACTAGCGCCCGACGGATCTACGAGCAGTACTTC.

The rearrangement joins TRBV19 to TRBJ1-6, with 7 positions matching TRBD1. The CDR3 length is 16 residues. Trimming took 4 bases from V and 1 from J; bases not matched to a gene: 4. Looked up from germline, CDR1 is LNHDA and CDR2 is SQIVND (reference sequence). The CDR3 loop reads CASSTTGESYNSPLHF. DNA for the CDR3: TGTGCCAGTAGTACAACAGGGGAGTCCTATAATTCACCCCTCCACTTT.

The chain joins TRBV11-2 to TRBJ2-7, with TRBD2 as a possible D gene (7 bases). The germline CDR1 and CDR2 sequences are SGHAT and FQNNGV. This CDR3 comprises 15 residues. Trimming left V 1 base short and J 6 bases short, with 16 bases between. The CDR3 DNA reads as TGTGCCAGCAGCTTAGTACAGGGACTACGTGTCGAGCAGTACTTC. Translation: CASSLVQGLRVEQYF. Based on the CDR3 plus reference TRBV11-2 and TRBJ2-7, the full variable domain is EAGVAQSPRYKIIEKRQSVAFWCNPISGHATLYWYQQILGQGPKLLIQFQNNGVVDDSQLPKDRFSAERLKGVDSTLKIQPAKLEDSAVYLCASSLVQGLRVEQYFGPGTRLTVT.

V gene TRBV4-1 combines with J gene TRBJ2-7; tentative D call: TRBD1 (6 bases). The V and J ends lost 2 bases and 7 bases respectively, with 15 bases between them. Germline loops: CDR1 MGHRA, CDR2 YSYEKL. The CDR3 covers 14 residues. The DNA of the CDR3 is TGCGCCAGCAGCCAACGCCCACAGGGCGAAGAGCAGTACTTC. It codes for CASSQRPQGEEQYF.

A single count supports this clone. V usage is TRBV5-6 and J usage is TRBJ1-5; TRBD1 aligns across 10 bases. Germline loops: CDR1 SGHDT, CDR2 YYEEEE. J lost 4 bases, V lost 5 bases, and 6 bases had no gene match. The CDR3 has 15 amino acids. CDR3 region: CASRQPGQGNQPQHF. In DNA form, the CDR3 reads TGTGCCAGCAGACAACCGGGACAGGGGAATCAGCCCCAGCATTTT.

Worth noting for this clone: Other nucleotide sequences from this sample produce the same CDR3. The V gene is TRBV28, the J gene TRBJ1-1; maybe TRBD1 (5 bases). V dropped 5 bases and J dropped 1 base, with 11 bases sitting between them. CDR1 is MDHEN and CDR2 is SYDVKM in the germline V gene. The CDR3 has 14 residues. As DNA, the CDR3 is TGTGCCAGCAGTCTTCGGGGGGGGAACACTGAAGCTTTCTTT. It codes for CASSLRGGNTEAFF.

The chain is built from TRBV28 and TRBJ1-5; no clear D gene. Trimming cost V 6 bases and J 2 bases, with 14 bases left between them. This CDR3 has 15 amino acids. CDR1 is MDHEN and CDR2 is SYDVKM in the germline V gene. For the CDR3, the DNA is TGTGCCAGCAGCCCTAGACTAGGCGGCAATCAGCCCCAGCATTTT. It yields the protein CASSPRLGGNQPQHF.